Below, 16 T cell receptor beta chains from the same sample are listed, as sequenced in a study of monozygotic twins with inflammatory bowel disease. TCRdb reworked the 5' RACE reads into one entry per CDR3 protein, no DNA. The listing records approximately 400,000 distinct CDR3 sequences. The sequencing sample was made of blood. All receptors derive from a human donor with ulcerative colitis or Crohn's disease, or a healthy co-twin of an affected twin (not recorded which).

V gene TRBV14 combines with J gene TRBJ2-7; no DNA is available, so the TRBD2 call from TCRdb remains unchecked. Germline V gene sequence: CDR1 SGHDN, CDR2 FVKESK. The length of the CDR3 is 14 residues. CDR3 protein: CASSPQASGGEQYF.

V is TRBV18 and J is TRBJ2-3. Germline V gene lookup returns CDR1 KGHSH and CDR2 LQKENI. CDR3 length: 14 residues. CDR3 sequence reads: CASSPRVGEDTQYF. The full variable domain, rest sourced from reference TRBV18 and TRBJ2-3, is NAGVMQNPRHLVRRRGQEARLRCSPMKGHSHVYWYRQLPEEGLKFMVYLQKENIIDESGMPKERFSAEFPKEGPSILRIQQVVRGDSAAYFCASSPRVGEDTQYFGPGTRLTVL.

The V and J genes are TRBV6-1 and TRBJ2-7; TCRdb names TRBD1, which stays unverified in the absence of DNA. The CDR3 has 14 amino acids. Germline loops: CDR1 MNHNS, CDR2 SASEGT. The CDR3: CASSMHRDTHEQYF.

The V gene is TRBV20-1, the J gene TRBJ1-1; TCRdb gives TRBD1 as the D gene, but with no DNA this cannot be confirmed. Germline V gives CDR1 DFQATT, CDR2 SNEGSKA (reference sequence). The CDR3 spans 14 residues. The CDR3: CSAIPGQGLGEAFF.

The rearrangement joins TRBV15 to TRBJ1-2. The CDR3 sequence is 13 residues long. In germline, CDR1 is LNHNV, CDR2 YYDKDF (reference sequence). The CDR3 here is CATSSQDNYGYTF.

The V and J genes are TRBV6-6 and TRBJ2-5. Germline CDR1 MNHNY, CDR2 SVGAGI (reference sequence). The CDR3 length is 14 residues. CDR3 loop: CASSYVAYQETQYF.

This sequence joins TRBV12-3 or TRBV12-4 and TRBJ1-1; without DNA, the TCRdb call of TRBD1 cannot be checked. The CDR3 runs 14 residues. The CDR3 reads CASSTGVLYTEAFF.

The V gene is TRBV29-1, the J gene TRBJ2-7. The CDR3 is made up of 12 amino acids. The germline V gene encodes CDR1 SQVTM and CDR2 ANQGSEA. The chain's CDR3 is CSVKGQRYEQYF.

The chain employs TRBV6-1 and TRBJ2-2; TCRdb reports TRBD2, a call that lacks DNA to check it against. This CDR3 has 16 residues. The V gene's germline CDR1 is MNHNS and CDR2 SASEGT. CDR3 protein: CASSRTSGETFGELFF.

This chain joins TRBV28 and TRBJ2-3; absent DNA, TCRdb's TRBD1 call cannot be checked. CDR1 and CDR2 from the germline V gene are MDHEN and SYDVKM. This CDR3 region has 16 residues. CDR3 sequence: CASSLGIRGIVDTQYF.

The V call is TRBV20-1, the J call TRBJ2-3; checking the TCRdb D call of TRBD2 is not possible without DNA. Germline V gene data show CDR1 as DFQATT and CDR2 as SNEGSKA (reference sequence). CDR3 length: 13 residues. The CDR3 protein is CSARPSGSDTQYF.

This chain links TRBV11-2 with TRBJ1-5. CDR1 and CDR2 (germline): SGHAT, FQNNGV. This CDR3 contains 15 residues. The CDR3 here is CASSLGPGSNQPQHF.

The chain is built from TRBV7-9 and TRBJ1-1; no DNA is available, so the TRBD1 call from TCRdb remains unchecked. Germline lookup yields CDR1 SEHNR and CDR2 FQNEAQ (reference sequence). The length of the CDR3 is 16 residues. Here the CDR3 reads CASTLGQGNFGTEAFF. Complete variable domain (other parts from reference TRBV7-9 and TRBJ1-1): DTGVSQNPRHKITKRGQNVTFRCDPISEHNRLYWYRQTLGQGPEFLTYFQNEAQLEKSRLLSDRFSAERPKGSFSTLEIQRTEQGDSAMYLCASTLGQGNFGTEAFFGQGTRLTVV.

The V gene is TRBV5-6, the J gene TRBJ2-7; the D call of TRBD1 rests on TCRdb alone, since no DNA is present to check it. Germline CDR1 is SGHDT and CDR2 is YYEEEE. The CDR3 totals 13 residues. The CDR3 is CASSGDRGAEQYF. The full variable domain, its missing parts supplied by reference TRBV5-6 and TRBJ2-7, is DAGVTQSPTHLIKTRGQQVTLRCSPKSGHDTVSWYQQALGQGPQFIFQYYEEEERQRGNFPDRFSGHQFPNYSSELNVNALLLGDSALYLCASSGDRGAEQYFGPGTRLTVT.

This chain connects TRBV6-6 to TRBJ1-2. CDR1 MNHNY and CDR2 SVGAGI come from the germline V gene (reference sequence). The CDR3 contains 14 residues. The CDR3 reads CASSSLELNYGYTF.

V is TRBV4-1 and J is TRBJ2-7; there is no DNA to check the TCRdb D call of TRBD1. Germline CDR1 is MGHRA and CDR2 is YSYEKL. The length of the CDR3 is 15 residues. The CDR3 here is CASSRRGDYSYEQYF.